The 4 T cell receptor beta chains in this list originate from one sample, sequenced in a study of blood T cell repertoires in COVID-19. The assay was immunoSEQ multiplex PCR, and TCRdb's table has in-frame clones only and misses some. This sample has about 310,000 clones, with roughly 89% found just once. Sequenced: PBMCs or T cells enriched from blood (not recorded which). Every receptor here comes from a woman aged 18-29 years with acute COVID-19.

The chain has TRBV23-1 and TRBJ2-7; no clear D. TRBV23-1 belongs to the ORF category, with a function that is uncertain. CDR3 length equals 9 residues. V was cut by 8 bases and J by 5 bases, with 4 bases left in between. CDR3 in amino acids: CASPDEQYF. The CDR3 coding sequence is TGCGCCAGCCCAGACGAGCAGTACTTC.

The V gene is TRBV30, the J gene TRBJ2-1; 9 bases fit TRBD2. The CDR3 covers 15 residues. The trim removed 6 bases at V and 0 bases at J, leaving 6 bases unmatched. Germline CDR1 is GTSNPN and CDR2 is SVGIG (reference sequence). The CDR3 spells CACPLAGVSYNEQFF. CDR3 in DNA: TGTGCCTGCCCCTTAGCGGGAGTCTCCTACAATGAGCAGTTCTTC.

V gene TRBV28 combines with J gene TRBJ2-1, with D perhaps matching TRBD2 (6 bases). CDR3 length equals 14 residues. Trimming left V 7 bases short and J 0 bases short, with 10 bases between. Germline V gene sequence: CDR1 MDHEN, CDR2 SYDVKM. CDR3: CASILGSSYNEQFF. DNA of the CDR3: TGTGCCAGCATACTCGGGAGCTCCTACAATGAGCAGTTCTTC.

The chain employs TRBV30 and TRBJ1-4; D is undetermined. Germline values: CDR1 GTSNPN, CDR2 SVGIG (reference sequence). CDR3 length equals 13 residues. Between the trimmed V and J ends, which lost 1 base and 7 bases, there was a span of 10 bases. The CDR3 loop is CAWSDFTVEKLFF. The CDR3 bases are TGTGCCTGGAGTGACTTCACTGTTGAAAAACTGTTTTTT. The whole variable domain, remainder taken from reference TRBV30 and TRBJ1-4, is SQTIHQWPATLVQPVGSPLSLECTVEGTSNPNLYWYRQAAGRGLQLLFYSVGIGQISSEVPQNLSASRPQDRQFILSSKKLLLSDSGFYLCAWSDFTVEKLFFGSGTQLSVL.